These 6 T cell receptor beta chains share one sample of origin, sequenced in a study of beta chain features in type 1 diabetes. Reverse transcription of all isolated RNA meant that expressed TCRB transcripts were sequenced. TCRdb's table, derived via immunoSEQ multiplex PCR, lists solely in-frame clones and lacks some. This table holds around 280,000 clones, roughly 15% found once. Their antigens are not known. Study-level results: In every one of the four CD4+ subsets, TCRB CDR3s were moderately but significantly shorter in Type 1 diabetes patients.

The sample was naive CD4+ T cells from blood. These receptors all come from a man aged 18 to 29 with type 1 diabetes.

The chain has TRBV27 and TRBJ2-5, with D tentatively TRBD1 (6 bases). Trimming took off 0 bases at V and 5 bases at J, with 13 bases between the two ends. Germline V CDR1 and CDR2: MNHEY, SMNVEV (reference sequence). The CDR3 spans 15 residues. CDR3 sequence: CASSLSSGAVETQYF. CDR3 DNA sequence: TGTGCCAGCAGTTTATCCTCAGGGGCGGTGGAGACCCAGTACTTC.

The chain recombines TRBV19 with TRBJ1-5; 9 nucleotides match TRBD1. The V gene end was trimmed by 3 bases and the J gene end by 15 bases; junction bases not matched to a gene: 12. The CDR3 has 14 amino acids. Germline V gene data show CDR1 as LNHDA and CDR2 as SQIVND (reference sequence). This chain's CDR3 is CASSIGTGISFTHF. CDR3 DNA: TGTGCCAGTAGTATCGGGACAGGGATCAGTTTCACGCATTTT.

This clone has only a few counts. The V and J genes are TRBV7-2 and TRBJ2-7; D is unresolved. This CDR3 comprises 12 residues. V was pared by 8 bases and J by 3 bases, with 11 bases between. The germline gives CDR1 SGHTA, CDR2 FQGNSA. The CDR3 DNA reads as TGTGCCAGCGGGCAGGATTTCTACGAGCAGTACTTC. Amino acid sequence: CASGQDFYEQYF.

The gene calls are TRBV10-3 and TRBJ1-2; D possibly corresponds to TRBD1 (5 bases). CDR1 ENHRY and CDR2 SYGVKD come from the germline V gene. Trimming removed 4 bases from V and 6 bases from J, with 9 bases in between. The CDR3 length is 12 residues. The CDR3 DNA reads as TGTGCCATCAGTGGGACATCGCATGGCTACACCTTC. This codes for CAISGTSHGYTF.

This rearrangement joins TRBV30 to TRBJ2-7; D not certain. The CDR3 covers 11 residues. Trimming left V 8 bases short and J 3 bases short, with 11 bases between. The germline V gene encodes CDR1 GTSNPN and CDR2 SVGIG (reference sequence). CDR3 nucleotides: TGTGCCCTGAGCACGAACTACGAGCAGTACTTC. Protein product: CALSTNYEQYF.

This clone was counted between two and nine times. The genes are TRBV9 and TRBJ2-1, with 9 bases identical to TRBD1. The CDR3 loop spans 14 amino acids. The V gene's germline CDR1 is SGDLS and CDR2 YYNGEE. The V segment lost 1 base and the J segment 9 bases; nucleotides outside the gene matches: 5. Written as DNA, the CDR3 is TGTGCCAGCAGCGTATGGGACAGGGTGGGTGAGCAGTTCTTC. This gives the protein CASSVWDRVGEQFF.